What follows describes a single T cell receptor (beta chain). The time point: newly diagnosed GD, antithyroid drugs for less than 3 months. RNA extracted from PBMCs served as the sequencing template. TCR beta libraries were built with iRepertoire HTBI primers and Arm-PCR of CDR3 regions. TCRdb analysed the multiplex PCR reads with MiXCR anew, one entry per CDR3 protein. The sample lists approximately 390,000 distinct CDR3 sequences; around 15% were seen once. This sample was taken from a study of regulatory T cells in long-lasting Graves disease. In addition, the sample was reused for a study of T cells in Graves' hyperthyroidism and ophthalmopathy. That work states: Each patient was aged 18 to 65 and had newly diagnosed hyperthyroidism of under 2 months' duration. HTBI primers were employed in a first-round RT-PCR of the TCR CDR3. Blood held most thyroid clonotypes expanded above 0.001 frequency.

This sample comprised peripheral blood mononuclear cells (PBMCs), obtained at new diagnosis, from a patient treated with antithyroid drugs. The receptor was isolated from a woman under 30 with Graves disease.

CDR3 in DNA: TGTGCCAGCAGCCGGGGGACAGGGAACTATGGCTACACCTTC. Amino acid sequence: CASSRGTGNYGYTF. The rearrangement joins TRBV7-9 to TRBJ1-2; 9 nucleotides match TRBD1. In germline, CDR1 is SEHNR, CDR2 FQNEAQ (reference sequence). The CDR3 is 14 amino acids. V trimming: 5 bases; J trimming: 2 bases; junction bases outside the gene matches: 3.